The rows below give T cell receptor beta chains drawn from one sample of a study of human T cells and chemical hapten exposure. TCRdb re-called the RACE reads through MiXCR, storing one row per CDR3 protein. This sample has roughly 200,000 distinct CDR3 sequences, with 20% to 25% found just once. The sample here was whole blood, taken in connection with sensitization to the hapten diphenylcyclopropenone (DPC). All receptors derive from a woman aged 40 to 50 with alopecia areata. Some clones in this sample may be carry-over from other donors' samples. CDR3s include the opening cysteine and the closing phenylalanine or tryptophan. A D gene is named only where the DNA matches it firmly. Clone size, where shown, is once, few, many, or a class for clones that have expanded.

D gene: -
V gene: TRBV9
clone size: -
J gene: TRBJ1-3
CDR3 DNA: TGTGCCAGCCAAACAGGGAACTCTGGAAACACCATATATTTT
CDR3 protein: CASQTGNSGNTIYF

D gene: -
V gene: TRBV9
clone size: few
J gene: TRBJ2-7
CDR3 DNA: TGTGCCAGCGGTCCTGGACCCTCCTACGAGCAGTACTTC
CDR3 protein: CASGPGPSYEQYF

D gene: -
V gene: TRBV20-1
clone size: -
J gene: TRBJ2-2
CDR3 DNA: TGCGGTTGGACTACCGGGTCCGGGGAGCTGTTTTTT
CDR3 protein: CGWTTGSGELFF

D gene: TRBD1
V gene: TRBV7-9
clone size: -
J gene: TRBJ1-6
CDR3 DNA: TGTGCCAGCAGCCTCAGGGGGACAGGTGATCCGACCCTCCACTTT
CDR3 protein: CASSLRGTGDPTLHF

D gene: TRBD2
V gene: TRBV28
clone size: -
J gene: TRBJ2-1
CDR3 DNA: TGTGCCAGCAGTTTACTAATCGGAGCGGGAGGGGGTGGCCGCTTTAATGAGCAGTTCTTC
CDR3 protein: CASSLLIGAGGGGRFNEQFF

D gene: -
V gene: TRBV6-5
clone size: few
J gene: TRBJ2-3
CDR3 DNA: TGTGCCAGCAGGGCACGTCCAAGCACAGATACGCAGTATTTT
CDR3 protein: CASRARPSTDTQYF

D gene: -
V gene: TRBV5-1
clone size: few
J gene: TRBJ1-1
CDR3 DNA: TGCGCCAGCAAAAACACTGAAGCTTTCTTT
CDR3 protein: CASKNTEAFF

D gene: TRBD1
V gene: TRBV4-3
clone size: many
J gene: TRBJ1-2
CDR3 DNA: TGCGCCAGCAGCCAAGGGGGGGACAGGGGTGGCTACACCTTC
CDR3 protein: CASSQGGDRGGYTF

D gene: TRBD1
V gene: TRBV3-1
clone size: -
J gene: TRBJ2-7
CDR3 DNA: TGTGCCAGCAGCCATTGGGACAGAGTAACCGACTACGAGCAGTACTTC
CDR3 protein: CASSHWDRVTDYEQYF

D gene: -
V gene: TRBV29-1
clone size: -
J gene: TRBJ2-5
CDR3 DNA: TGCAGCGTTGCAGGGCAGACCCAGTACTTC
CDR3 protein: CSVAGQTQYF

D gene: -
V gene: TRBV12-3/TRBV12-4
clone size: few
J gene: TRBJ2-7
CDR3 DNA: TGTGCCAGCCCCCGGAAGGTCCCCTACGAGCAGTACTTC
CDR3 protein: CASPRKVPYEQYF

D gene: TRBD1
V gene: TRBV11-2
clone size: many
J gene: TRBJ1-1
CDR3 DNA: TGTGCCAGCAGCTTAGTGCAGGGGGAGTGGACTGAAGCTTTCTTT
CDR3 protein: CASSLVQGEWTEAFF

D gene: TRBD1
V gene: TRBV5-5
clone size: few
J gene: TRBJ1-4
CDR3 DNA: TGTGCCAGCAGCTCCCCCCAGACAGGGGACGAAAAACTGTTTTTT
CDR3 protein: CASSSPQTGDEKLFF

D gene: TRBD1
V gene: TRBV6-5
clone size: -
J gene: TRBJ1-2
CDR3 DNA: TGTGCCAGCAGTCTAGAATCAGGGGGAGGAGGCTACACCTTC
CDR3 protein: CASSLESGGGGYTF

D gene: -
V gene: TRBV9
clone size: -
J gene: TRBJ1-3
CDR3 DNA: TGTGCCAGCAGCGTTCTAGGGGACTCTGGAAACACCATATATTTT
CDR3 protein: CASSVLGDSGNTIYF

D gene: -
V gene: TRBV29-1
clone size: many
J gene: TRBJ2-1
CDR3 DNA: TGCAGCGTGACCCCCAATGAGCAGTTCTTC
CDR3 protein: CSVTPNEQFF

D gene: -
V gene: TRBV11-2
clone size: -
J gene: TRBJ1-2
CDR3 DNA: TGTGCCAGCAGCTTATTGGGCGGAAACTATGGCTACACCTTC
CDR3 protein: CASSLLGGNYGYTF

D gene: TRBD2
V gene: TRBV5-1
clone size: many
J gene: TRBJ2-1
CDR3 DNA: TGCGCCAGCAGCTTGGATGTAGCGGGAGGGAATGAGCAGTTCTTC
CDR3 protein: CASSLDVAGGNEQFF

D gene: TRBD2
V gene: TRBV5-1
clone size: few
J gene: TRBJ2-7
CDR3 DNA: TGCGCCAGCAGCTTGTCTGGCAGCGGGGGCTACGAGCAGTACTTC
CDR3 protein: CASSLSGSGGYEQYF

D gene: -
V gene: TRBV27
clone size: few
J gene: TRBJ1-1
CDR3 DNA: TGTGCCAGCAGTTTCCTGGCGAACACTGAAGCTTTCTTT
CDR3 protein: CASSFLANTEAFF

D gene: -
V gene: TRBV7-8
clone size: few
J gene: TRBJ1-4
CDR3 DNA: TGTGCCTCCAACAGGGTGGATGGGGAAAAACTGTTTTTT
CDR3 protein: CASNRVDGEKLFF

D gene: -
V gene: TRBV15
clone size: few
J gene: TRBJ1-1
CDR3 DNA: TGTGCCACCAGCAGTGGTTGGCTAGGGGACACTGAAGCTTTCTTT
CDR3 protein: CATSSGWLGDTEAFF

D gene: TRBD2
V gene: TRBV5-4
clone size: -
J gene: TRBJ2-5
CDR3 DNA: TGTGCCAGCAGCCAGACGACTAGCGGATCGGGGACCCAGTACTTC
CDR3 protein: CASSQTTSGSGTQYF

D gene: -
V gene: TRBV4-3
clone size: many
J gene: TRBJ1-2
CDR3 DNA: TGCGCCAGCAGGGGCTGGGGAGACTATGGCTACACCTTC
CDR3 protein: CASRGWGDYGYTF

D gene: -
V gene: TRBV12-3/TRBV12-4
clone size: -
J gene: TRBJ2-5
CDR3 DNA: TGTGCCAGCAGTGATTGGACTTCAAGCGGAGAGACCCAGTACTTC
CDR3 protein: CASSDWTSSGETQYF

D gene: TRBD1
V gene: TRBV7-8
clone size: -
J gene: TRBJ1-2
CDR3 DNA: TGTGCCAGCAGCATTACAGGGGGCGCCTGGTATGGCTACACCTTC
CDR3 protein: CASSITGGAWYGYTF

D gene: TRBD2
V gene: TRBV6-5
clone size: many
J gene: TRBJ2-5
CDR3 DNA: TGTGCCAGCAGCGACTCCCTCGGACTAGCGGAGTCCTTC
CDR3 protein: CASSDSLGLAESF

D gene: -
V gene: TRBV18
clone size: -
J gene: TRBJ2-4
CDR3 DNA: TGTGCCAGCTCACCACCGTCGAGGAACATTCAGTACTTC
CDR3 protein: CASSPPSRNIQYF

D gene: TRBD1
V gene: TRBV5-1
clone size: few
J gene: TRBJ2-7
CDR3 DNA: TGCGCCAGCAGCTATCTCCAGGGGGCGAAGAACGAGCAGTACTTC
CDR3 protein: CASSYLQGAKNEQYF

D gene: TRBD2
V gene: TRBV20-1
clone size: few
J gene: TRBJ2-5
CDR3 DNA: TGCAGTGCCTTCTTAGCGGGAGGGCTCGGGACCCAGTACTTC
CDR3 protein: CSAFLAGGLGTQYF

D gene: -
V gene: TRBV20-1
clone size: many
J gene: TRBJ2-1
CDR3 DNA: TGCAGTGCTCGAAGCGCCGGGACTCTTGCCTACAATGAGCAGTTCTTC
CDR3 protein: CSARSAGTLAYNEQFF

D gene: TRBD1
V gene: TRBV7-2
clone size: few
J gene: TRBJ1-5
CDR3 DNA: TGTGCCAGCAGCCCTGACAGGGGGCGCGGTCAGCCCCAGCATTTT
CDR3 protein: CASSPDRGRGQPQHF

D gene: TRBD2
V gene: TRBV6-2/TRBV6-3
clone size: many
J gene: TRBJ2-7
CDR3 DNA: TGTGCCAGCAGTTACGGGACTAGCGGCTACGAGCAGTACTTC
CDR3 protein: CASSYGTSGYEQYF

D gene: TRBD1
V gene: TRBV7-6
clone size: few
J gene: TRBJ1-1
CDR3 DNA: TGTGCCAGCAGCTTAAGCCCAGGGGGGAACACTGAAGCTTTCTTT
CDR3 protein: CASSLSPGGNTEAFF

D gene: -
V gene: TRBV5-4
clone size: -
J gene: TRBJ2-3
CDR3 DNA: TGTGCCAGCAGCTCGGGACTCGCGCGTGGAGATACGCAGTATTTT
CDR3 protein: CASSSGLARGDTQYF

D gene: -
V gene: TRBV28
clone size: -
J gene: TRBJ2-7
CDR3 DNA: TGTGCCAGCAGCCCAGGAGGGCCGCGCGAGCAGTACTTC
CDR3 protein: CASSPGGPREQYF